This T cell receptor beta chain was documented in a study of blood T cell repertoires in COVID-19 (dated by TCRdb to about 2020). Describing the broader study: Samples covering the acute and convalescent phases of COVID-19 were provided by collaborators in the United States, Italy and Spain. The dataset comprised deeply sampled blood TCRbeta repertoires from subjects exposed to, actively infected with, or recovered from COVID-19. The repertoires were released in a freely available public database meant as a resource for research on the immune response to SARS-CoV-2. Samples were obtained from the ongoing ImmuneRACE study (first 160 participants) and from about 1,300 subjects provided by 6 global collaborators. HLA class I and class II types, where available, came from metadata supplied by the sample provider rather than from assay-based typing. A de-identified subject ID, COVID-19 status, age in years and sex were almost always included in the sample metadata. The prospective study material was composed of cDNA or gDNA derived from T cells, B-cell-depleted T cells, or PBMCs.

Each collaborating institution followed its own protocols to collect whole blood in K2EDTA tubes. For TCRbeta analysis, collaborators shipped samples as frozen whole blood, isolated PBMCs, or DNA extracted from either of those sample types. V lost 4 bases and J lost 3 bases, and the count of bases not matched to a germline gene is 9. The CDR3 starts with the cysteine, ends with the phenylalanine, and has 15 residues. The DNA shown is the 45-base CDR3, in frame from base 1. CDR1 SGDLS and CDR2 YYNGEE are derived from the germline V gene. Regarding this clone: There is no known antigen for this receptor. Per-base qualities were not stored, and no clone one base away is much larger.

TCRbeta CDR3 regions were amplified from genomic DNA using the immunoSEQ Assay, a bias-controlled multiplex PCR. The paper's data handling went like this. The number of nucleated cells in each sample was estimated from the amplification of reference gene primers within the assay. To quantify the absolute abundance of each unique TCRbeta CDR3 rearrangement, sequence reads were collapsed and filtered. Productive Simpson clonality was computed per sample as the square root of Simpson's diversity index over productive rearrangements. TCRdb stores this immuneACCESS table with in-frame sequences only. Part of the clones is absent; in the studies checked, under half of the shortfall reflects unresolved V genes, and no reason is known for the rest. Clone size and V and J calls were adopted from that table, with D and trimming inferred from the DNA. This sample is represented by approximately 100,000 clones; around 90% of them were singletons. The top ten constitute 6% of the sample.

General study outcomes and caveats: Clinical and demographic metadata were provided uncurated, with the amount varying by source and participant.

The sequence links TRBV9 to TRBJ1-2; the central 7 bases match TRBD1. Sequenced input: peripheral blood. The TCR was taken from a human donor in a cohort sampled during active COVID-19. DNA sequence: TGTGCCAGCAGCCCAGTGACAGGGAGTGACTATGGCTACACCTTC. It is translated as CASSPVTGSDYGYTF.